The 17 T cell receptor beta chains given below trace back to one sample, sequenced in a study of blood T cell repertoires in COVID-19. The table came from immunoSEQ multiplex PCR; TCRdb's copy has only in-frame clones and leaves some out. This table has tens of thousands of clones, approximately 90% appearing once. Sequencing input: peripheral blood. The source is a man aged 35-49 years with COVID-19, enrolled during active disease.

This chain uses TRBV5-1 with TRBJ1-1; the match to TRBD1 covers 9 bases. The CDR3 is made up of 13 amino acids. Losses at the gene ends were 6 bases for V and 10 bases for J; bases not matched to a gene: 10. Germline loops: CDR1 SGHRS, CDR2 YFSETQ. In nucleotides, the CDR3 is TGCGCCAGCAACGTTGGACAGGGGAGTGGAGCTTTCTTT. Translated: CASNVGQGSGAFF.

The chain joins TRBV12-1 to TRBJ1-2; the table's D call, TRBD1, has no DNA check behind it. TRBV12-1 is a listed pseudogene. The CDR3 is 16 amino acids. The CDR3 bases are TGTGCCAGCAGCTCTCCGGACAGTCCAAATAACTATGGCTACACCTTC. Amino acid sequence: CASSSPDSPNNYGYTF.

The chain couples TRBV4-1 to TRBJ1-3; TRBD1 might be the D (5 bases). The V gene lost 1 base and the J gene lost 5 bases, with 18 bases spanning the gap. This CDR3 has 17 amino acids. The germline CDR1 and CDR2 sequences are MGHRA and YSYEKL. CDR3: CASSQAPGIPLRNTIYF. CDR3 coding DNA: TGCGCCAGCAGCCAAGCCCCAGGGATCCCCTTAAGAAACACCATATATTTT.

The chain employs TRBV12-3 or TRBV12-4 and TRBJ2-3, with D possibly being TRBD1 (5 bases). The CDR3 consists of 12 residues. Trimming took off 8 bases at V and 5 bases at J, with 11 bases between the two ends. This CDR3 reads CASLKGRDTQYF. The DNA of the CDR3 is TGTGCCAGCCTCAAGGGGCGAGATACGCAGTATTTT.

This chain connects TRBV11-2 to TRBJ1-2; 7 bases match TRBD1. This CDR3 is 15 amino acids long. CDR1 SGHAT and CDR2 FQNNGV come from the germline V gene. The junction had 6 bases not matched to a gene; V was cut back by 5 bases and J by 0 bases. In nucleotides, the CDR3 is TGTGCCAGCAGCCCCCCCGACAGGGCTAACTATGGCTACACCTTC. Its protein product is CASSPPDRANYGYTF.

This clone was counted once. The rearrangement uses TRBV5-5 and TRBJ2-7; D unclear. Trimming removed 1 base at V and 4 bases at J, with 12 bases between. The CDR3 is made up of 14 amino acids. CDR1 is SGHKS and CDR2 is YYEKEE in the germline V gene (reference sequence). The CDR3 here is CASSLSGVSYEQYF. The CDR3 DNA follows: TGTGCCAGCAGCTTGTCGGGTGTGTCTTACGAGCAGTACTTC.

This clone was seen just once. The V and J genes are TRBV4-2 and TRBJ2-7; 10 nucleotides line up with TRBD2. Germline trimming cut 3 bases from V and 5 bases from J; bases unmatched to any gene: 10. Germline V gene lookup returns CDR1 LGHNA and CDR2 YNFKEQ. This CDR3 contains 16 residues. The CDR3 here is CASSQAPSGSEDEQYF. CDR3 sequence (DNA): TGTGCCAGCAGCCAGGCACCTAGCGGGAGTGAAGACGAGCAGTACTTC.

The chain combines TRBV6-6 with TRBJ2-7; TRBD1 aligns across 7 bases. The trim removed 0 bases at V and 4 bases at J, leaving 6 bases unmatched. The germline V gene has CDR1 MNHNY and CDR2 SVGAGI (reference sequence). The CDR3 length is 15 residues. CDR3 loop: CASSYSPGGWYEQYF. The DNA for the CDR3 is TGTGCCAGCAGTTACTCGCCAGGGGGATGGTACGAGCAGTACTTC.

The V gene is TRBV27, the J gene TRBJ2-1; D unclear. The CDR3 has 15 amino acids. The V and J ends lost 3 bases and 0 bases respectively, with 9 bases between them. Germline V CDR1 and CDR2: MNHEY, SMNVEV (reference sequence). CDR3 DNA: TGTGCCAGCAGTTTTTCCCCTTTCTCCTACAATGAGCAGTTCTTC. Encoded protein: CASSFSPFSYNEQFF.

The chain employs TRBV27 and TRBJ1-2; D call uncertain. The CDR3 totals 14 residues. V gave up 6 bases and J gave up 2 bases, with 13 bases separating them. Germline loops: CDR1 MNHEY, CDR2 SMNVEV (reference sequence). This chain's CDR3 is CASSPRAGNYGYTF. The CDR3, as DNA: TGTGCCAGCAGCCCGAGGGCGGGCAACTATGGCTACACCTTC.

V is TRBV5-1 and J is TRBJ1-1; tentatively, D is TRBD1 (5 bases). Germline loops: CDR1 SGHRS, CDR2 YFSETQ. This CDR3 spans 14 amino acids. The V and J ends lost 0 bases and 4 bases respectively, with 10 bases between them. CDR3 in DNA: TGCGCCAGCAGCTTGGCAGGGAAGGGCACTGAAGCTTTCTTT. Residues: CASSLAGKGTEAFF. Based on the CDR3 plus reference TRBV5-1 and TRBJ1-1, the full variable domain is KAGVTQTPRYLIKTRGQQVTLSCSPISGHRSVSWYQQTPGQGLQFLFEYFSETQRNKGNFPGRFSGRQFSNSRSEMNVSTLELGDSALYLCASSLAGKGTEAFFGQGTRLTVV.

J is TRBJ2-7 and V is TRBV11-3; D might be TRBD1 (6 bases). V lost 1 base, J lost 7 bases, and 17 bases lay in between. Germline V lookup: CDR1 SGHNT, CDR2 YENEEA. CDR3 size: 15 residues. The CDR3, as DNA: TGTGCCAGCAGCTTAGCATTACAGGGCTCGGGGGAGCAGTACTTC. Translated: CASSLALQGSGEQYF.

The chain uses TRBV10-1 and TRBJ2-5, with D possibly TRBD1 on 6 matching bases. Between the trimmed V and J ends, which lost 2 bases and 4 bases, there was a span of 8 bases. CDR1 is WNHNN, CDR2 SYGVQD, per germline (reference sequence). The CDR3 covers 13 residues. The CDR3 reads CASSESRGETQYF. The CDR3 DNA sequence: TGCGCCAGCAGTGAGAGCAGGGGAGAGACCCAGTACTTC.

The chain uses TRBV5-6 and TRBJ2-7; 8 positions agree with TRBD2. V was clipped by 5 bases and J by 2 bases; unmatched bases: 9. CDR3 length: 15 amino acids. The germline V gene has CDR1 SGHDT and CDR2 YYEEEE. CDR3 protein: CASSYLAGFAYEQYF. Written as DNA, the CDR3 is TGTGCCAGCAGTTACTTAGCGGGATTTGCCTACGAGCAGTACTTC. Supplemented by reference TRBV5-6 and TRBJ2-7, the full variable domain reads DAGVTQSPTHLIKTRGQQVTLRCSPKSGHDTVSWYQQALGQGPQFIFQYYEEEERQRGNFPDRFSGHQFPNYSSELNVNALLLGDSALYLCASSYLAGFAYEQYFGPGTRLTVT.

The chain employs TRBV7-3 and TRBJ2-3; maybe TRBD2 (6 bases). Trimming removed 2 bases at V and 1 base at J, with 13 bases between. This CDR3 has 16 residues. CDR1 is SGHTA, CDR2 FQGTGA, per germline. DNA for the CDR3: TGTGCCAGCAGCTTACTCGGGGGTGGGGGCACAGATACGCAGTATTTT. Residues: CASSLLGGGGTDTQYF.

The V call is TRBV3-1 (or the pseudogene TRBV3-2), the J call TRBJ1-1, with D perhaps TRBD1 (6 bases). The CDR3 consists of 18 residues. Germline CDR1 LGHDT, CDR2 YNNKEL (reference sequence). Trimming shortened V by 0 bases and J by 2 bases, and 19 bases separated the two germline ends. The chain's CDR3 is CASSQEAQGLVPNTEAFF. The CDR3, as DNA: TGTGCCAGCAGCCAAGAGGCACAGGGCCTCGTACCCAACACTGAAGCTTTCTTT.

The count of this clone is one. The CDR3 coding sequence is TGTGCCTGGATCCCAGGGGGGGAGACCCAGTACTTC. It specifies CAWIPGGETQYF. This chain uses TRBV30 with TRBJ2-5; possible D gene TRBD1, 7 bases. CDR1 is GTSNPN, CDR2 SVGIG, per germline (reference sequence). The CDR3 loop spans 12 amino acids. The V end lost 4 bases, the J end lost 5 bases, and 11 bases lay between the germline ends.